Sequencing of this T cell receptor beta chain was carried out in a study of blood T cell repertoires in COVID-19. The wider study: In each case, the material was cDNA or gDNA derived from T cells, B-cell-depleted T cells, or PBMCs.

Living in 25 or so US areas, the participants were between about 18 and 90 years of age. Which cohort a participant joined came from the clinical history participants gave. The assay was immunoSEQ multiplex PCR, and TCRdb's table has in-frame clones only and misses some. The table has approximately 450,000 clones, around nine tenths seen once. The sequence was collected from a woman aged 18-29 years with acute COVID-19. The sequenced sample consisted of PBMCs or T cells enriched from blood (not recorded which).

The CDR3, as DNA: TGTGCCAGCAGTCGTACTAGCGGGACCGATGAGCAGTTCTTC. Residues: CASSRTSGTDEQFF. The chain joins TRBV27 to TRBJ2-1, with 10 bases identical to TRBD2. The CDR3 runs 14 residues. Germline V gene data show CDR1 as MNHEY and CDR2 as SMNVEV (reference sequence). J gave up 8 bases and V 5 bases, and 6 bases lay outside the gene matches.